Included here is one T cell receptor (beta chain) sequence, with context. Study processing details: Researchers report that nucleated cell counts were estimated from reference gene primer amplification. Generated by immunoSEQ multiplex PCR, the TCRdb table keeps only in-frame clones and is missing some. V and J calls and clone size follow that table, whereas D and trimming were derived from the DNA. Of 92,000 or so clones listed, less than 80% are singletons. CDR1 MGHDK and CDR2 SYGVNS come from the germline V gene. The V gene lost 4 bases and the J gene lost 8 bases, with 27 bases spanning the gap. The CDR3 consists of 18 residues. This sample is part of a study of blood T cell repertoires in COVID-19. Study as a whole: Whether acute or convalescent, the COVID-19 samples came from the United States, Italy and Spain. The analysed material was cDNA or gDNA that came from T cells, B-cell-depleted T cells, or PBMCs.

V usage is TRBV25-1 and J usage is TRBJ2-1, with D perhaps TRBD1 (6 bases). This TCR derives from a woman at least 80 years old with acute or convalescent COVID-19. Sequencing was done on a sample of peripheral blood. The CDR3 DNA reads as TGTGCCAGCAGTGGAACGCTTATACAGGGTCCGTTGCTTCATGAGCAGTTCTTC. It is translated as CASSGTLIQGPLLHEQFF.